Listed below are T cell receptor beta chains from one sample, sequenced in a study of radiation and T cells in renal cell carcinoma. Only in-frame clones appear in the TCRdb table, and some are missing; sequencing was by immunoSEQ multiplex PCR. Of approximately 61,000 clones listed, about 80% are singletons. Here the sequenced sample was blood, taken from a patient whose treatment included radiotherapy and nephrectomy. These receptors all come from a man aged 55-75 years with renal cell carcinoma. Each CDR3 is given with its conserved first and last residue. D genes are given only for firm matches. Only part of the rows carry a size: once, few, many, or a class if the clone is expanded.

J | size | D | V | DNA | CDR3
TRBJ1-1 | once | . | TRBV7-8 | TGTGCCAGCAGCTTAGGACAGGCGTCGTTCTTGAGTACTGAAGCTTTCTTT | CASSLGQASFLSTEAFF
TRBJ1-1 | . | . | TRBV19 | TGTGCCAGTAGTATAGTAGAGAACACTGAAGCTTTCTTT | CASSIVENTEAFF
TRBJ1-2 | . | . | TRBV6-1 | TGTGCCAGCAGTGTTACGACTCTGACTCGGGGCTACACCTTC | CASSVTTLTRGYTF
TRBJ2-5 | . | . | TRBV5-1 | TGCGCCAGCAGCTTATCGGAGACCCAGTACTTC | CASSLSETQYF
TRBJ2-5 | . | TRBD1 | TRBV5-1 | TGCGCCAGCAGCCCCGGGACAGAAGAGACCCAGTACTTC | CASSPGTEETQYF
TRBJ1-3 | . | . | TRBV9 | TGTGCCAGCAGCTGGGCAGGGGTCTCTGGAAACACCATATATTTT | CASSWAGVSGNTIYF
TRBJ2-5 | . | TRBD2 | TRBV5-6 | TGTGCCAGCAGCTCACTAGCGGGGTTCCAAGAGACCCAGTACTTC | CASSSLAGFQETQYF
TRBJ2-1 | once | TRBD2 | TRBV29-1 | TGCAGCGTTGAAGGGGCTAGCGGGAGGTCGAGCTCCTACAATGAGCAGTTCTTC | CSVEGASGRSSSYNEQFF
TRBJ1-2 | . | . | TRBV15 | TGTGCCACCAGGCGGGACAAGCCCTTC | CATRRDKPF
TRBJ2-5 | . | TRBD2 | TRBV28 | TGTGCCAGCAGTGGGGGGGGAGCGGGAGACAGGCAAGAGACCCAGTACTTC | CASSGGGAGDRQETQYF
TRBJ2-7 | . | . | TRBV11-3 | TGTGCCAGCAGCACACTGAGGGGCGAGCAGTACTTC | CASSTLRGEQYF
TRBJ2-1 | once | . | TRBV5-1 | TGCGCCAGCAGCTTGGCGGGTGGGGACAATGAGCAGTTCTTC | CASSLAGGDNEQFF
TRBJ1-2 | . | . | TRBV9 | TGTGCCAGCAGCGCCGGTCCAACGAGCGACTATGGCTACACCTTC | CASSAGPTSDYGYTF
TRBJ2-3 | . | . | TRBV10-3 | TGTGCCATCAGTTCCTCAGGGGAAGACACAGATACGCAGTATTTT | CAISSSGEDTDTQYF
TRBJ2-5 | once | . | TRBV5-6 | TGTGCCAGCAGCTTGTTCAGCCGGGAGAAGGGCCAAGAGACCCAGTACTTC | CASSLFSREKGQETQYF
TRBJ2-5 | . | . | TRBV29-1 | TGCAGCGCTCAGATGATGGGGAAATCAGAGACCCAGTACTTC | CSAQMMGKSETQYF
TRBJ2-7 | . | TRBD1 | TRBV19 | TGTGCCAGTAGTGCAAACAGGGGATATTCTACTGAGCAGTACTTC | CASSANRGYSTEQYF
TRBJ2-1 | medium-sized | . | TRBV27 | TGTGCCAGCAGTTGGGGTGGCTCCAATGAGCAGTTCTTC | CASSWGGSNEQFF
TRBJ2-1 | . | TRBD2 | TRBV7-2 | TGTGCCAGCAGCTTGTTAGCGGGGGGGCAGTTCAATGAGCAGTTCTTC | CASSLLAGGQFNEQFF
TRBJ2-3 | . | TRBD2 | TRBV5-4 | TGTGCCAGCAGCTTTAGCGGGGGGGCCGGCACAGATACGCAGTATTTT | CASSFSGGAGTDTQYF
TRBJ2-7 | . | . | TRBV7-2 | TGTGCCAGCAGCTTACCTGACTACGAGCAGTACTTC | CASSLPDYEQYF
TRBJ1-1 | once | . | TRBV7-8 | TGTGCCAGCAGCCCGCGGACCGGTGAAGCTTTCTTT | CASSPRTGEAFF
TRBJ2-3 | . | . | TRBV20-1 | TGCAGTGCTAGAGGCGGCGCGGCGCAGTATTTT | CSARGGAAQYF
TRBJ1-2 | . | TRBD1 | TRBV25-1 | TGTGCCAGCAGTGAATCGCAGGGGGAATTTGGCGGCTACACCTTC | CASSESQGEFGGYTF
TRBJ1-4 | . | . | TRBV2 | TGTGCCAGCAGTGAAGTTGCTCCGGGACTGATGAATGAAAAACTGTTTTTT | CASSEVAPGLMNEKLFF
TRBJ1-1 | . | TRBD1 | TRBV4-3 | TGCGCCAGCAGCCACCCCGGACAGGGAAACCCTTTCTTT | CASSHPGQGNPFF
TRBJ2-7 | . | TRBD2 | TRBV5-6 | TGTGCCAGCAGCTTGGGCGGGGGGTCCTACGAGCAGTACTTC | CASSLGGGSYEQYF
TRBJ2-2 | . | . | TRBV11-2 | TGTGCCAGCAGCTTCGGACAGTTGAACACCGGGGAGCTGTTTTTT | CASSFGQLNTGELFF
TRBJ1-1 | . | . | TRBV27 | TGTGCCAGCAGTTTATTACTGAACACTGAAGCTTTCTTT | CASSLLLNTEAFF
TRBJ2-3 | once | TRBD2 | TRBV7-9 | TGTGCCAGCAGCTTAGCCCTAGCGGGGGCAGATACGCAGTATTTT | CASSLALAGADTQYF
TRBJ1-1 | . | . | TRBV6-5 | TGTGCCAGCAGTCTAGGGACAGAAGCTTTCTTT | CASSLGTEAFF
TRBJ1-1 | . | . | TRBV9 | TGTGCCAGCAGCCGTACCCCCATCGAGGGGATGAACACTGAAGCTTTCTTT | CASSRTPIEGMNTEAFF
TRBJ2-1 | many | TRBD2 | TRBV5-6 | TGTGCCAGCAGGGACCCGGGACTAAACAATGAGCAGTTCTTC | CASRDPGLNNEQFF
TRBJ1-1 | once | . | TRBV7-9 | TGTGCCAGCAGCCGTGAAGCTTTCTTT | CASSREAFF
TRBJ1-5 | . | . | TRBV7-9 | TGTGCCAGCAGCTTAGAGGCAGGAGTACAGCCCCAGCATTTT | CASSLEAGVQPQHF
TRBJ1-2 | . | TRBD1 | TRBV5-3 | TGTGCCAGCAGCTTTACAGGGGGCGTTGGCTACACCTTC | CASSFTGGVGYTF
TRBJ1-1 | . | TRBD1 | TRBV6-5 | TGTGCCAGCAGTTATACAGGGGCCTTGAACACTGAAGCTTTCTTT | CASSYTGALNTEAFF
TRBJ1-1 | . | . | TRBV29-1 | TGCAGCGTTGTCCGAGGGACCGGGGAAACTGAAGCTTTCTTT | CSVVRGTGETEAFF
TRBJ2-2 | few | TRBD2 | TRBV7-2 | TGTGCCAGCAGCCGGCCGAGCGGGAGTACCGCTGGGGAGCTGTTTTTT | CASSRPSGSTAGELFF